A single sample gave rise to the 28 T cell receptor beta chains below, sequenced in a study of Tregs in tolerant kidney transplant recipients. The method was immunoSEQ multiplex PCR; TCRdb's version includes in-frame clones alone and lacks a portion of them. In total, the table holds roughly 50,000 clones. The specimen was CD4+ T cells from blood, collected before the transplant. These receptors all stem from a human donor who received a combined kidney and bone marrow transplant.

Comments on this clone: The read is 3 residues too short to cover the CDR3 end, so that end is filled in from the germline J gene. The chain employs TRBV6-2 or TRBV6-3 and TRBJ1-5; the D is unclear. Trimming cost V 7 bases and J 3 bases, with 7 bases left between them. CDR3 length: 12 amino acids. Germline values: CDR1 MNHEY, CDR2 SVGEGT. The part of the CDR3 DNA that was read is TGTGCCAGCATGCGTGCCAATCAGCCC. Protein product: CASMRANQP. The full CDR3 protein is CASMRANQPQHF.

Regarding this clone: The sequence runs out 3 residues before the end of the CDR3; the remainder is reconstructed from the germline J gene. The V and J genes are TRBV7-9 and TRBJ1-1; D is unresolved. Germline V gene sequence: CDR1 SEHNR, CDR2 FQNEAQ (reference sequence). This CDR3 spans 14 amino acids. V lost 7 bases to trimming and J lost 1 base, with 13 bases between them. The CDR3 region is CASKKRSGNTEAFF. Incomplete CDR3 DNA: TGTGCCAGCAAAAAGCGATCCGGGAACACTGAA.

Remarks on this clone: The CDR3 end lies 3 residues beyond the end of the read and is filled in from the germline J gene. The rearrangement joins TRBV20-1 to TRBJ2-3; maybe TRBD2 (5 bases). V gave up 1 base and J gave up 5 bases, with 13 bases separating them. Germline V gives CDR1 DFQATT, CDR2 SNEGSKA (reference sequence). The CDR3 length is 14 residues. The CDR3 region is CSARVPGGIDTQYF. The sequenced CDR3 bases are TGCAGTGCTAGAGTCCCAGGAGGTATAGATACG.

On this clone: The read comes to an end 3 residues before the CDR3 does, leaving the germline J gene to fill in the end. V gene TRBV20-1 combines with J gene TRBJ1-1, with a possible D match to TRBD1 (6 bases). This CDR3 spans 16 amino acids. Germline V gene sequence: CDR1 DFQATT, CDR2 SNEGSKA (reference sequence). With 6 bases removed from V and 7 bases from J, the gap between germline ends came to 27 bases. The CDR3 loop reads CSAMARGQKNPLEAFF. Partial CDR3 DNA: TGCAGTGCCATGGCTAGGGGACAAAAAAATCCCCTTGAA.

Here the CDR3 reads CASSRGATGELFF. The CDR3 bases that were read are TGTGCCAGCAGCCGGGGGGCCACCGGGGAG. The chain employs TRBV6-2 or TRBV6-3 and TRBJ2-2; weak D call: TRBD2 (7 bases). Sequencing ends 3 residues short of the CDR3 end; the germline J gene provides the rest. Per the germline V gene, CDR1 is MNHEY and CDR2 is SVGEGT. This CDR3 has 13 residues. Trimming cost V 6 bases and J 4 bases, with 9 bases left between them.

With regard to this clone: Coverage ceases 3 residues before the CDR3 finishes, and the germline J gene fills in the end. The chain employs TRBV18 and TRBJ1-4, with D hard to call. CDR1 and CDR2 from the germline V gene are KGHSH and LQKENI. The V gene lost 6 bases and the J gene lost 7 bases, with 9 bases spanning the gap. CDR3 length: 12 residues. The DNA read from the CDR3 is TGTGCCAGCTCCAACCACGGTGAAAAA. Translation gives CASSNHGEK. The whole CDR3 sequence is CASSNHGEKLFF.

About this clone: The sequence runs out 3 residues before the end of the CDR3; the remainder is reconstructed from the germline J gene. The genes are TRBV2 and TRBJ1-3, with D possibly matching TRBD1 (5 bases). V was clipped by 7 bases and J by 0 bases, with 16 bases between them. The CDR3 is made up of 16 amino acids. In germline, CDR1 is SNHLY, CDR2 FYNNEI. CDR3 amino acids: CASKQARTSSGNTIYF. The DNA read from the CDR3 is TGTGCCAGCAAACAGGCCCGTACGAGCTCTGGAAACACC.

Details on this clone: The sequence runs out 3 residues before the end of the CDR3; the remainder is reconstructed from the germline J gene. This chain uses TRBV6-2 or TRBV6-3 with TRBJ1-2; TRBD1 agrees at 12 bases. J lost 4 bases, V lost 2 bases, and 8 bases had no gene match. The length of the CDR3 is 17 residues. Per the germline V gene, CDR1 is MNHEY and CDR2 is SVGEGT. The sequenced part of the CDR3 DNA is TGTGCCAGCAGTTACGGGACAGGGGGCTTTGTCTCCTATGGC. It specifies CASSYGTGGFVSYG. The full CDR3 protein reads CASSYGTGGFVSYGYTF.

On this clone itself: The read ends 3 residues early relative to the CDR3; the germline J gene fills the gap. The chain combines TRBV2 with TRBJ2-2; 9 bases map to TRBD1. The germline gives CDR1 SNHLY, CDR2 FYNNEI. The CDR3 is 16 amino acids. V lost 8 bases, J lost 6 bases, and 13 bases stayed unmatched. This CDR3 reads CASDYLGQGSAGELFF. The CDR3 bases that were read are TGTGCCAGCGATTACTTGGGACAGGGATCAGCCGGGGAG.

Concerning this clone itself: The read ends 3 residues early relative to the CDR3; the germline J gene fills the gap. The chain couples TRBV18 to TRBJ2-2, with a tentative D call TRBD1 (6 bases). The CDR3 is 14 amino acids. In germline, CDR1 is KGHSH, CDR2 LQKENI. V dropped 3 bases and J dropped 5 bases, with 10 bases sitting between them. The covered CDR3 bases are TGTGCCAGCTCACCTACAGGGACAACCGGGGAG. Translated: CASSPTGTTGE. The CDR3 in full is CASSPTGTTGELFF.

Comments on this clone: The read finishes 3 residues shy of the CDR3 end, and the germline J gene is used to complete it. The chain employs TRBV11-2 and TRBJ2-5, with D tentatively TRBD2 (5 bases). The germline V gene encodes CDR1 SGHAT and CDR2 FQNNGV. The CDR3 has 15 amino acids. V was pared by 5 bases and J by 3 bases, with 16 bases between. CDR3 amino acids: CASSLRVGLKETQYF. The CDR3 bases that were read are TGTGCCAGCAGCCTACGTGTTGGACTTAAAGAGACC.

As for this clone: The observed sequence ends 3 residues before the CDR3 terminus, with the missing tail filled in from the germline J gene. The chain combines TRBV2 with TRBJ2-3; 11 bases map to TRBD2. Germline V CDR1 and CDR2: SNHLY, FYNNEI. The V and J ends lost 6 bases and 4 bases, in that order; junction bases with no gene match: 6. This CDR3 has 15 residues. The sequenced CDR3 bases are TGTGCCAGCAGAGAGACTAGCGGGACGCCAGATACG. Translated, it gives CASRETSGTPDT. From start to end, the CDR3 is CASRETSGTPDTQYF.

Concerning this clone itself: The read halts 3 residues ahead of the CDR3 end, with the missing end drawn from the germline J gene. V and J are TRBV6-2 or TRBV6-3 and TRBJ2-5; 8 bases are shared with TRBD1. In germline, CDR1 is MNHEY, CDR2 SVGEGT. The CDR3 runs 15 residues. After removal of 1 base from V and 4 bases from J, the junction contained 5 bases not matched to a gene. CDR3 region: CASSYWDRPGETQYF. The CDR3 DNA, read in part, is TGTGCCAGCAGTTACTGGGACAGGCCTGGAGAGACC.

As to this clone: The read is 3 residues too short to cover the CDR3 end, so that end is filled in from the germline J gene. The chain is built from TRBV7-8 and TRBJ1-2; D ambiguous. CDR1 and CDR2 from the germline V gene are SGHVS and FQNEAQ. This CDR3 region has 11 residues. The sequenced CDR3 bases are TGTGCCAGCAGCTTAGGCGGGGGC. Protein: CASSLGGG. The full CDR3 sequence reads CASSLGGGYTF.

In the case of this clone: The CDR3 end lies 3 residues beyond the end of the read and is filled in from the germline J gene. The chain employs TRBV7-8 and TRBJ2-5; D perhaps matches TRBD2 (7 bases). With 3 bases removed from V and 2 bases from J, the gap between germline ends came to 13 bases. Germline V lookup: CDR1 SGHVS, CDR2 FQNEAQ. The length of the CDR3 is 15 residues. The CDR3 here is CASSLGAGAQETQYF. The CDR3 bases that were read are TGTGCCAGCAGCTTGGGGGCGGGGGCGCAAGAGACC.

About this clone itself: The read stops 3 residues short of the end of the CDR3; the missing end is completed from the germline J gene. This chain joins TRBV2 and TRBJ2-5; 8 bases line up with TRBD2. The CDR3 is made up of 15 amino acids. Germline assignment: CDR1 SNHLY and CDR2 FYNNEI. The J segment lost 4 bases and the V segment lost 5 bases, leaving 9 bases of the junction unmatched. This CDR3 reads CASSPLTSVGETQYF. The DNA read from the CDR3 is TGTGCCAGCAGTCCTTTGACTAGCGTAGGAGAGACC.

Concerning this clone: The read falls 3 residues short of the CDR3 end, and the missing part is taken from the germline J gene. This chain connects TRBV7-7 to TRBJ2-1; D is perhaps TRBD2 (5 bases). This CDR3 has 13 amino acids. Germline CDR1 reads SSHAT; CDR2 reads FNYEAQ (reference sequence). V was cut by 5 bases and J by 5 bases, with 10 bases left in between. CDR3 amino acids: CASSRGRHNEQFF. The CDR3 bases that were read are TGTGCCAGCAGCCGAGGGCGCCACAATGAG.

On this clone: The read terminates 3 residues ahead of where the CDR3 ends, so the germline J gene completes it. The chain has TRBV5-6 and TRBJ2-5; 8 nucleotides align to TRBD1. This CDR3 is 14 amino acids long. Unmatched junction bases numbered 5, after V lost 3 bases and J lost 4 bases. CDR1 and CDR2 (germline): SGHDT, YYEEEE. Incomplete CDR3 DNA: TGTGCCAGCAGCTCCCAGGGGGCGGGAGAGACC. This codes for CASSSQGAGET. The full CDR3 protein is CASSSQGAGETQYF.

Notes on this clone: Sequencing ends 3 residues short of the CDR3 end; the germline J gene provides the rest. This chain connects TRBV7-2 to TRBJ2-3; possibly TRBD2 for D (6 bases). CDR1 is SGHTA and CDR2 is FQGNSA in the germline V gene. V lost 1 base and J 6 bases, leaving 8 bases between the germline ends. This CDR3 has 13 amino acids. The CDR3 reads CASSLVGGDTQYF. The sequenced CDR3 bases are TGTGCCAGCAGCTTAGTAGGAGGGGATACG.

Concerning this clone: Read data end 3 residues before the CDR3 end; the end is taken from the germline J gene. This chain uses TRBV18 with TRBJ1-1; perhaps TRBD1 as D (5 bases). Germline V gene sequence: CDR1 KGHSH, CDR2 LQKENI. The CDR3 has 14 residues. Trimming stripped 6 bases from V and 4 bases from J, with 15 bases between. The CDR3: CASSLAGGGTEAFF. The covered CDR3 bases are TGTGCCAGCTCCCTTGCGGGGGGGGGCACTGAA.

CDR3 in amino acids: CASSRPSQPQHF. Incomplete CDR3 DNA: TGTGCCAGCTCCAGACCTAGTCAGCCC. This chain connects TRBV18 to TRBJ1-5; no clear D. The read ends 3 residues shy of where the CDR3 ends; the end is completed using the germline J gene. There are 12 residues in the CDR3. Trimming removed 6 bases from V and 6 bases from J, with 9 bases in between. Germline V gene sequence: CDR1 KGHSH, CDR2 LQKENI.

Comments on this clone: With the read ending 3 residues before the CDR3 end, the germline J gene is used to fill in that end. The chain carries TRBV6-2 or TRBV6-3 and TRBJ2-2; no clear D gene. The V and J ends lost 6 bases and 4 bases respectively, with 15 bases between them. Germline CDR1 MNHEY, CDR2 SVGEGT. The CDR3 has 15 residues. This CDR3 is CASRMRSAGTGELFF. The covered CDR3 bases are TGTGCCAGCAGGATGAGATCCGCAGGCACCGGGGAG.

For this clone: The sequence runs out 3 residues before the end of the CDR3; the remainder is reconstructed from the germline J gene. This sequence joins TRBV2 and TRBJ2-5; TRBD1 might be the D (5 bases). Germline-derived CDR1 and CDR2 are SNHLY and FYNNEI. The CDR3 consists of 12 residues. V was shortened by 7 bases and J by 5 bases, with 11 bases between the two germline ends. CDR3 DNA, as far as it was read: TGTGCCAGCATTAAGGGGCGCGAGACC. It is translated as CASIKGRET. In full, the CDR3 is CASIKGRETQYF.

With regard to this clone: The CDR3 goes on 3 residues after the read ends, and that part is filled in from the germline J gene. The chain joins TRBV7-6 to TRBJ2-7, with D perhaps matching TRBD1 (5 bases). The CDR3 loop spans 13 amino acids. The V gene's germline CDR1 is SGHVS and CDR2 FNYEAQ. Trimming pared 5 bases from V and 0 bases from J, leaving 8 bases between. This CDR3 reads CASSTQVSYEQYF. CDR3 DNA (partial): TGTGCCAGCAGCACACAGGTCTCCTACGAG.

Comment on this clone: The CDR3 end lies 3 residues beyond the end of the read and is filled in from the germline J gene. The rearrangement joins TRBV29-1 to TRBJ2-2, with a weak D call TRBD2 (6 bases). Trimming pared 7 bases from V and 4 bases from J, leaving 10 bases between. This CDR3 contains 12 residues. Germline loops: CDR1 SQVTM, CDR2 ANQGSEA. The CDR3 loop reads CSGTGGTGELFF. The part of the CDR3 DNA that was read is TGCAGCGGAACCGGGGGCACCGGGGAG.

Worth noting for this clone: The read comes to an end 3 residues before the CDR3 does, leaving the germline J gene to fill in the end. The V and J genes are TRBV7-2 and TRBJ2-5; no firm D call. The V end lost 1 base, the J end lost 5 bases, and 14 bases lay between the germline ends. CDR1 is SGHTA, CDR2 FQGNSA, per germline. The CDR3 is made up of 15 amino acids. The covered CDR3 bases are TGTGCCAGCAGCTTAGTTGGCAGGATCGAGGAGACC. Its translation: CASSLVGRIEET. The CDR3 as a whole reads CASSLVGRIEETQYF.

Turning to this clone: The read comes to an end 3 residues before the CDR3 does, leaving the germline J gene to fill in the end. The chain joins TRBV18 to TRBJ1-4; no clear D gene. This CDR3 spans 15 amino acids. The germline CDR1 and CDR2 sequences are KGHSH and LQKENI. V was clipped by 3 bases and J by 4 bases, with 12 bases between them. CDR3: CASSPDTQINEKLFF. CDR3 DNA, as far as it was read: TGTGCCAGCTCACCCGACACACAAATTAATGAAAAA.

About this clone itself: The read halts 3 residues ahead of the CDR3 end, with the missing end drawn from the germline J gene. The V and J genes are TRBV5-4 and TRBJ2-5; D might be TRBD1 (6 bases). CDR3 length: 14 amino acids. CDR1 and CDR2 from the germline V gene are SGHNT and YYREEE (reference sequence). V gave up 5 bases and J gave up 2 bases, with 13 bases separating them. The sequenced part of the CDR3 DNA is TGTGCCAGCAGTACACAGGGATTTCAAGAGACC. Translated: CASSTQGFQET. The whole CDR3 protein reads CASSTQGFQETQYF.